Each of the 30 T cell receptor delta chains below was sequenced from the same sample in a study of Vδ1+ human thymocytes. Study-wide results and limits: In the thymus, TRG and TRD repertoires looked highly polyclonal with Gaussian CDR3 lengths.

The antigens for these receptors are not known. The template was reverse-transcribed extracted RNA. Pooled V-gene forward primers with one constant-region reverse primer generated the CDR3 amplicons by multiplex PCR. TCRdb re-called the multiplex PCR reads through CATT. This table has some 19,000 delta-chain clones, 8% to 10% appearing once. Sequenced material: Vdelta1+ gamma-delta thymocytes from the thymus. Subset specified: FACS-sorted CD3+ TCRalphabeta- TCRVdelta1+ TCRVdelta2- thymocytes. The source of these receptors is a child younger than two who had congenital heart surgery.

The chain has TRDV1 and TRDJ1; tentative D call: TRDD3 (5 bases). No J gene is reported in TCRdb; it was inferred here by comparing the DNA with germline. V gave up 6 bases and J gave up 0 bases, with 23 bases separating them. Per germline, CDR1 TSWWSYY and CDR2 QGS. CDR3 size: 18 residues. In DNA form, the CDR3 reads TGTGCTCTTGGACCAACGAGGGGGGGGTCCGACTACACCGATAAACTCATCTTT. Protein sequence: CALGPTRGGSDYTDKLIF.

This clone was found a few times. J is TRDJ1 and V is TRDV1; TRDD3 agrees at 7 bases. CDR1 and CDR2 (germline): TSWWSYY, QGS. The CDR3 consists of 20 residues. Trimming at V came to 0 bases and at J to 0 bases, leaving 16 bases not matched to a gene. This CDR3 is CALGELVGCSGGDYTDKLIF. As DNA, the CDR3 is TGTGCTCTTGGGGAACTAGTCGGCTGTTCCGGGGGGGATTACACCGATAAACTCATCTTT.

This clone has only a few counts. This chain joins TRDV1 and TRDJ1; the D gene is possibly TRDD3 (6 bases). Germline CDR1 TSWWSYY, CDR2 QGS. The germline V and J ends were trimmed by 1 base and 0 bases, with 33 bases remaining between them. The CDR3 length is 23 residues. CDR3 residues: CALGEPGLRWGSIRKRNTDKLIF. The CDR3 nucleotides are TGTGCTCTTGGGGAACCCGGCCTCCGCTGGGGCTCTATACGTAAACGAAACACCGATAAACTCATCTTT.

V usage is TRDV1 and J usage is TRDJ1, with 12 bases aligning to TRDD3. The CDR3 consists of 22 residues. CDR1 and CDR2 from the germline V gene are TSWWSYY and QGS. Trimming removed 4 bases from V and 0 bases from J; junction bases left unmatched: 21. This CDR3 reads CALGGPTGRAGGYAGYTDKLIF. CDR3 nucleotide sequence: TGTGCTCTTGGGGGACCTACGGGCCGGGCTGGGGGATACGCAGGGTACACCGATAAACTCATCTTT.

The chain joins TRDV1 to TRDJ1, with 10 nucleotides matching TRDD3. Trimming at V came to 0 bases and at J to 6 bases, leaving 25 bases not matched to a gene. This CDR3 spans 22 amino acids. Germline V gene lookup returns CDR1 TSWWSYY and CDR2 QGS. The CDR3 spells CALGELPFLTGGFFRTRNKLIF. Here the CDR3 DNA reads TGTGCTCTTGGGGAACTCCCTTTCCTGACTGGGGGATTTTTTCGCACCCGGAATAAACTCATCTTT.

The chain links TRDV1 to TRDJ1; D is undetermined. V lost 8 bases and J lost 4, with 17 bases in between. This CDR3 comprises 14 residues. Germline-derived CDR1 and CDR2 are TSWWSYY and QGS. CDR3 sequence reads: CALWTVGCHDKLIF. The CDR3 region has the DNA TGTGCTCTTTGGACCGTAGGTTGTCACGATAAACTCATCTTT.

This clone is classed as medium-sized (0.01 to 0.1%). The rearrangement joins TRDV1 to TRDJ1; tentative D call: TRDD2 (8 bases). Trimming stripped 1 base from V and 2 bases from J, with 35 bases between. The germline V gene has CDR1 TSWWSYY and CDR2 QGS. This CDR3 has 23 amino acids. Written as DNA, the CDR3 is TGTGCTCTTGGGGAACAAGCCCAGACTTCCTACGGGGTGCTGGGGGCCCTGACCGATAAACTCATCTTT. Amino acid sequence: CALGEQAQTSYGVLGALTDKLIF.

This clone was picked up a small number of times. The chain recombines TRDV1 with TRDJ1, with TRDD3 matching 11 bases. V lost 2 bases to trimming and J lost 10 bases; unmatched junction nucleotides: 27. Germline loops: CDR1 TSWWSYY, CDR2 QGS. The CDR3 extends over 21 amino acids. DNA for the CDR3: TGTGCTCTTGGGGAATTTGGGCCTTCCTCAGACTGGGGGATAGTTTGTGAGAGACTCATCTTT. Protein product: CALGEFGPSSDWGIVCERLIF.

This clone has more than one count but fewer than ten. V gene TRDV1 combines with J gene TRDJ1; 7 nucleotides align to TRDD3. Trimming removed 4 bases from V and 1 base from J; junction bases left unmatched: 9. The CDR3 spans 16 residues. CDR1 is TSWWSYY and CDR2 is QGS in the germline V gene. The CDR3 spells CALGAYGWGTTDKLIF. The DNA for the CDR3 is TGTGCTCTTGGGGCGTACGGGTGGGGGACCACCGATAAACTCATCTTT.

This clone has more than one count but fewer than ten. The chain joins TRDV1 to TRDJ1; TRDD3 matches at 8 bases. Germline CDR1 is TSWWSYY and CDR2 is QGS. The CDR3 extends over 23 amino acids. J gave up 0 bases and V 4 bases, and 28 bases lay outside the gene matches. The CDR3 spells CALGAPPSPSPYLGDQYTDKLIF. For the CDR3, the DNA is TGTGCTCTTGGGGCCCCTCCCTCGCCTTCCCCCTATTTGGGGGATCAGTACACCGATAAACTCATCTTT.

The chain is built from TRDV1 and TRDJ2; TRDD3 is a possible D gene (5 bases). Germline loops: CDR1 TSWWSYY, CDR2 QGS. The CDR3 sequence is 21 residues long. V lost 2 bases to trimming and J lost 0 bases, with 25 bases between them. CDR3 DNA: TGTGCTCTTGGGGAAGGTGCCAGGATGAATGGGATTAGGTCTTTGACAGCACAACTCTTCTTT. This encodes CALGEGARMNGIRSLTAQLFF.

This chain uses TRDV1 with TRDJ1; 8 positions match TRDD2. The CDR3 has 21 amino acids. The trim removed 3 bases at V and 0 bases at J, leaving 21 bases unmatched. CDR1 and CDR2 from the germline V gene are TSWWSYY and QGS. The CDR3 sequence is CALGDYRFLLGPLSYTDKLIF. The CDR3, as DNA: TGTGCTCTTGGGGACTACCGCTTCCTACTGGGCCCTCTTTCGTACACCGATAAACTCATCTTT.

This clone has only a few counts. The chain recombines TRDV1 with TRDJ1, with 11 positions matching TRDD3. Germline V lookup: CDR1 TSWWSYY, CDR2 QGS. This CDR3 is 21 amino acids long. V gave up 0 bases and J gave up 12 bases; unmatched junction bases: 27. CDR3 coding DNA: TGTGCTCTTGGGGAACTGGACCGCGCCCGACCTTCCCCCGTACTGGGGGATATCGTCATCTTT. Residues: CALGELDRARPSPVLGDIVIF.

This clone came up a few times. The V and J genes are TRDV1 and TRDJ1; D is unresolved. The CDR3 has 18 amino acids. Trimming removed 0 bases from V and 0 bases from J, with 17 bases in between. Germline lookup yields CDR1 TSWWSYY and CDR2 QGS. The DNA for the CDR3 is TGTGCTCTTGGGGAACTTGGCAGCCCATCCACGTACACCGATAAACTCATCTTT. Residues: CALGELGSPSTYTDKLIF.

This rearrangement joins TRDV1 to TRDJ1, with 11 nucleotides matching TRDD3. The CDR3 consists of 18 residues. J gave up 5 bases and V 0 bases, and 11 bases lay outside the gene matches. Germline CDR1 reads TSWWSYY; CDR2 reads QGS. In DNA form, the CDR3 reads TGTGCTCTTGGGGAACTAAGCCTACTTGGGGGATACGGGGATAAACTCATCTTT. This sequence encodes CALGELSLLGGYGDKLIF.

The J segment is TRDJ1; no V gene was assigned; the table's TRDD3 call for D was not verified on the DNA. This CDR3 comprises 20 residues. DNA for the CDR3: TGTGCTCTTGGGGAACCGCCTATATCGACTGGGGGATACGGTGACGATAAACTCATCTTT. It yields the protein CALGEPPISTGGYGDDKLIF.

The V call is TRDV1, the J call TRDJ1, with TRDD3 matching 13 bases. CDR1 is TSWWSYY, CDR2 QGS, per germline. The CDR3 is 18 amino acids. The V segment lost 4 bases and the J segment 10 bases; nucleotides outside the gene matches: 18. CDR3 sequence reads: CALGVSKKAYWGIRGLIF. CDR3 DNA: TGTGCTCTTGGGGTATCCAAGAAGGCGTACTGGGGGATACGGGGACTCATCTTT.

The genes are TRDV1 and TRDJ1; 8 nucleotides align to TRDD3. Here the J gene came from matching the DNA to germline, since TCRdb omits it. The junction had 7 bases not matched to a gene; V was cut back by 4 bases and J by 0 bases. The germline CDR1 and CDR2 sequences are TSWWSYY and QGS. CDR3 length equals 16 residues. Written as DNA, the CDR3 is TGTGCTCTTGGGGCCTGGGGGACCCGGTACACCGATAAACTCATCTTT. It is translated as CALGAWGTRYTDKLIF.

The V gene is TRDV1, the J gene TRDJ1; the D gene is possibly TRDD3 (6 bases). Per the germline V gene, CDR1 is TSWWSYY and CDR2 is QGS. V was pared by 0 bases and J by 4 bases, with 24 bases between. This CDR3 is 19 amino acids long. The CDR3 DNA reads TGTGCTCTTGGGGAACTAGTTCTCCCAATTACTGGGCCCTTCGATAAACTCATCTTT. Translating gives CALGELVLPITGPFDKLIF.

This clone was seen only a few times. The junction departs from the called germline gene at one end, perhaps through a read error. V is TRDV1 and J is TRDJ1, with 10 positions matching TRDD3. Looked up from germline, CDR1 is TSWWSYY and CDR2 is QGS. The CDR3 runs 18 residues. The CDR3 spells CALGELNYWGILTDKLIF. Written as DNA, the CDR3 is TGCGCTCTTGGGGAACTAAACTACTGGGGGATTCTCACCGATAAACTCATCTTT.

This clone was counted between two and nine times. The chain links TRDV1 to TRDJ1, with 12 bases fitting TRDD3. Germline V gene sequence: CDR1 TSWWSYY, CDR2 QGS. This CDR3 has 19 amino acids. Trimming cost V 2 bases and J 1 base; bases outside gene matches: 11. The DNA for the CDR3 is TGTGCTCTTGGGGAAGACTGCCTACTGGGGGATACCCGCACCGATAAACTCATCTTT. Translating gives CALGEDCLLGDTRTDKLIF.

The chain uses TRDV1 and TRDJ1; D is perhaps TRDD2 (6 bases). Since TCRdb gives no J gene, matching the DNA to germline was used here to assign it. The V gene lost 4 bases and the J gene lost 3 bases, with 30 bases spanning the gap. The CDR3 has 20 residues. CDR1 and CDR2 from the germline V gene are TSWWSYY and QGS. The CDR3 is CALGVGILGVGTSYPDKLIF. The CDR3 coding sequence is TGTGCTCTTGGGGTTGGAATCCTAGGAGTGGGGACCTCCTACCCCGATAAACTCATCTTT.

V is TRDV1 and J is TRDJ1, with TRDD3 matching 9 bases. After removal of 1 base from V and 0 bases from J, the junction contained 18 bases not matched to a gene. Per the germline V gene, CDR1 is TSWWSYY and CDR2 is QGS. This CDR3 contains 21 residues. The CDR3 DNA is TGTGCTCTTGGGGAACGGCAAGGGGTACTACTGGGGGACCCGTACACCGATAAACTCATCTTT. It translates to CALGERQGVLLGDPYTDKLIF.

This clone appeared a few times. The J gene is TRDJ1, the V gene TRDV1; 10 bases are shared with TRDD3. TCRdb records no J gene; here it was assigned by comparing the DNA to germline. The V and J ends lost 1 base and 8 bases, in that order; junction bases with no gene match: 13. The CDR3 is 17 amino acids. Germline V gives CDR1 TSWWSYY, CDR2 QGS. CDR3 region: CALGEREGDTAVGKLIF. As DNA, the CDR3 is TGTGCTCTTGGGGAACGTGAGGGGGATACGGCGGTGGGCAAACTCATCTTT.

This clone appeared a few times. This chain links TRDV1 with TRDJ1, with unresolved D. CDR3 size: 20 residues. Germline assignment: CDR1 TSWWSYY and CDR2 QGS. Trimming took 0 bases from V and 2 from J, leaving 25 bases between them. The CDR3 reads CALGELRPAGRKGSTDKLIF. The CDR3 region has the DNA TGTGCTCTTGGGGAACTCCGCCCTGCCGGGAGGAAGGGTAGTACCGATAAACTCATCTTT.

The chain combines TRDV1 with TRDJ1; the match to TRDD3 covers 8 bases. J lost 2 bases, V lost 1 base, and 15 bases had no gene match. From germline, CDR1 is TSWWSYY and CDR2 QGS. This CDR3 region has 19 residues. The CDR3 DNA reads TGTGCTCTTGGGGAACCCGAGACCTACCGTACTGGGGGGACCGATAAACTCATCTTT. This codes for CALGEPETYRTGGTDKLIF.

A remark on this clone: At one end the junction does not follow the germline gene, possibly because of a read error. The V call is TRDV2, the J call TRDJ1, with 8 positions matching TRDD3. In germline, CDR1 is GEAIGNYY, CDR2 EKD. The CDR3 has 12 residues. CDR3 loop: CACDTPGDNLIF. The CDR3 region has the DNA TGTGCCTGTGACACCCCGGGGGATAATCTCATCTTT.

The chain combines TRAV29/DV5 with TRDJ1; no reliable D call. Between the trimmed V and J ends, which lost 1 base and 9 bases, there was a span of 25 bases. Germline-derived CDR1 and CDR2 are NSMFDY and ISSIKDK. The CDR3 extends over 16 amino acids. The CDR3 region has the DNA TGTGCAGCAAGCTTGGGTCCGGACTTAGATCTACTAGAACTCATCTTT. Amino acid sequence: CAASLGPDLDLLELIF.

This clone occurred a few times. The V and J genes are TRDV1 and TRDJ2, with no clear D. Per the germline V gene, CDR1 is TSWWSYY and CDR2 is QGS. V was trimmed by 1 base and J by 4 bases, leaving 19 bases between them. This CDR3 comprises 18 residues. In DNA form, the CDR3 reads TGTGCTCTTGGGGAACGGGTCGCCCCGGCAGGTAAGACAGCACAACTCTTCTTT. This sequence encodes CALGERVAPAGKTAQLFF.

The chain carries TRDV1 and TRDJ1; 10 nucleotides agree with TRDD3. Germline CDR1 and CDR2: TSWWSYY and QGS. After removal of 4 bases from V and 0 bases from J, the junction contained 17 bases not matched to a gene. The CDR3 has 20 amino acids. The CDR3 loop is CALGANFLLSTGGYTDKLIF. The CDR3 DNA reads TGTGCTCTTGGGGCCAACTTCTTATTGTCAACTGGGGGATACACCGATAAACTCATCTTT.